These 30 T cell receptor beta chains share one sample of origin, sequenced in a study of blood T cells in healthy people across ages. It was with a sample-barcoded 5' primer and a J-beta primer mix that a second PCR of roughly 7 to 12 cycles was run. Each CDR3 protein is one row after TCRdb ran MiXCR on the 5' RACE reads. The table has around 1.7 million distinct CDR3 sequences, roughly 27% seen once. The sample comprised blood. These receptors all come from a woman younger than 45 in good health.

This clonotype was found a few times. The junction departs from the called germline gene at one end, perhaps through a read error. The chain employs TRBV12-3 or TRBV12-4 and TRBJ2-3; D is undetermined. The CDR3 is 14 residues long. The CDR3 region is CASSRQDPTDMQYF. The CDR3 DNA follows: TGTGCCAGCAGTAGGCAGGACCCCACAGATATGCAGTATTTT.

Comments on this clonotype: Sequence at one end of the junction differs from germline and may be a read error. The chain combines TRBV6-5 with TRBJ1-2, with D possibly being TRBD1 (5 bases). Germline CDR1 and CDR2: MNHEY and SVGAGI. CDR3 length: 15 residues. CDR3 protein: CTSAARGRANYGYTF. CDR3 DNA: TGTACCAGCGCCGCGCGGGGGAGGGCTAACTATGGCTACACCTTC.

Concerning this clonotype: A clone one base away is much larger, so this may be a read error. The CDR3 does not end in the conserved phenylalanine or tryptophan, so this is likely a read error. This sequence joins TRBV20-1 and TRBJ2-7; D may be TRBD2 (7 bases). V was clipped by 6 bases and J by 7 bases, with 22 bases between them. This CDR3 is 14 amino acids long. The germline V gene encodes CDR1 DFQATT and CDR2 SNEGSKA (reference sequence). The CDR3 here is CSAKKGGVAEEQYS. In DNA form, the CDR3 reads TGCAGTGCCAAGAAGGGGGGGGTAGCAGAGGAGCAGTACTCC.

This clonotype was found a few times. A read error may account for a junction end that differs from germline. The chain couples TRBV5-1 to TRBJ1-5; unclear D gene. The CDR3 runs to 15 residues. CDR1 and CDR2 from the germline V gene are SGHRS and YFSETQ. The CDR3 bases are TGTGCCAGCAGTTTAGATGGGAATAGCAATCAGCCCCAGCATTTT. Its translation: CASSLDGNSNQPQHF.

The chain couples TRBV5-1 to TRBJ2-3; D ambiguous. Germline V gene data show CDR1 as SGHRS and CDR2 as YFSETQ. Trimming left V 5 bases short and J 6 bases short, with 13 bases between. The CDR3 consists of 13 residues. The CDR3 DNA is TGCGCCAGCAGTTCCTCCGTGTTGGATACGCAGTATTTT. Translating it yields CASSSSVLDTQYF.

This clonotype was detected only a few times. The V call is TRBV6-1, the J call TRBJ1-2; D unclear. This CDR3 contains 19 residues. V gave up 7 bases and J gave up 2 bases, with 29 bases separating them. Germline CDR1 is MNHNS and CDR2 is SASEGT. CDR3 DNA: TGTGCCAGCAACGTACCTTTCGAGAGGGTAACATCGAGGAACTATGGCTACACCTTC. As protein: CASNVPFERVTSRNYGYTF.

A few counts support this clonotype. The genes are TRBV29-1 and TRBJ2-7; D remains unclear. The V gene's germline CDR1 is SQVTM and CDR2 ANQGSEA. The CDR3 runs 14 residues. V lost 8 bases to trimming and J lost 2 bases, with 19 bases between them. This CDR3 is CSQKPGPLTYEQYF. DNA of the CDR3: TGCAGCCAGAAACCGGGTCCATTAACCTACGAGCAGTACTTC.

This clonotype was detected many times. V and J are TRBV11-2 and TRBJ1-4; D gene uncertain. CDR3 length equals 15 residues. Germline-derived CDR1 and CDR2 are SGHAT and FQNNGV. V dropped 6 bases and J dropped 9 bases, with 20 bases sitting between them. The CDR3 region is CASRNTLDVRQKLFF. The CDR3 nucleotides read TGTGCCAGCAGAAATACCCTGGACGTCCGGCAAAAACTGTTTTTT. Supplemented by reference TRBV11-2 and TRBJ1-4, the full variable domain reads EAGVAQSPRYKIIEKRQSVAFWCNPISGHATLYWYQQILGQGPKLLIQFQNNGVVDDSQLPKDRFSAERLKGVDSTLKIQPAKLEDSAVYLCASRNTLDVRQKLFFGSGTQLSVL.

This clonotype was observed a few times. V usage is TRBV29-1 and J usage is TRBJ2-3; 7 nucleotides align to TRBD2. Germline loops: CDR1 SQVTM, CDR2 ANQGSEA. The CDR3 runs 13 residues. V lost 4 bases to trimming and J lost 4 bases; unmatched junction nucleotides: 5. CDR3 coding DNA: TGCAGCGTTGGGGGGGGTGAGCCAGATACGCAGTATTTT. It translates to CSVGGGEPDTQYF.

This rearrangement joins TRBV6-4 to TRBJ2-7, with D perhaps matching TRBD1 (6 bases). Germline CDR1 MRHNA, CDR2 SNTAGT. The CDR3 contains 14 residues. Trimming took off 4 bases at V and 2 bases at J, with 12 bases between the two ends. This CDR3 reads CASSGGQAAYEQYF. The CDR3 DNA reads TGTGCCAGCAGTGGGGGGCAGGCTGCCTACGAGCAGTACTTC.

This clonotype was observed a few times. The V call is TRBV7-9, the J call TRBJ2-3, with 8 positions matching TRBD1. CDR1 SEHNR and CDR2 FQNEAQ come from the germline V gene (reference sequence). J was trimmed by 6 bases and V by 1 base; bases with no gene match: 9. The CDR3 extends over 16 amino acids. CDR3 amino acids: CASSLGGQGLFDTQYF. As DNA, the CDR3 is TGTGCCAGCAGCTTAGGCGGACAGGGATTGTTTGATACGCAGTATTTT.

The rearrangement uses TRBV6-6 and TRBJ2-3; D may be TRBD1 (5 bases). Germline lookup yields CDR1 MNHNY and CDR2 SVGAGI (reference sequence). V dropped 0 bases and J dropped 1 base, with 11 bases sitting between them. The CDR3 consists of 16 residues. CDR3 sequence reads: CASSYSSVGGTDTQYF. The CDR3 bases are TGTGCCAGCAGTTACTCTTCCGTAGGGGGCACAGATACGCAGTATTTT.

The rearrangement joins TRBV5-5 to TRBJ1-1; D remains unclear. Germline V gene sequence: CDR1 SGHKS, CDR2 YYEKEE (reference sequence). Trimming shortened V by 4 bases and J by 8 bases, and 9 bases separated the two germline ends. This CDR3 has 11 residues. The CDR3 loop reads CASSDVEEAFF. CDR3 DNA sequence: TGTGCCAGCAGCGACGTCGAGGAAGCTTTCTTT.

This clonotype was seen more than once but under ten times. This rearrangement joins TRBV27 to TRBJ2-1; D is uncertain. The CDR3 runs 14 residues. Germline CDR1 MNHEY, CDR2 SMNVEV (reference sequence). With 8 bases removed from V and 6 bases from J, the gap between germline ends came to 17 bases. In DNA, the CDR3 is TGTGCCAGCGCCCTTATCGAAGCCATCAATGAGCAGTTCTTC. Amino acids: CASALIEAINEQFF.

The chain couples TRBV20-1 to TRBJ2-5; D may be TRBD2 (5 bases). The CDR3 has 12 amino acids. In germline, CDR1 is DFQATT, CDR2 SNEGSKA (reference sequence). Deletions cut 3 bases from V and 5 bases from J, with 10 bases between. CDR3 residues: CSASGISETQYF. CDR3 in DNA: TGCAGTGCTAGCGGGATCTCGGAGACCCAGTACTTC.

CDR3 in DNA: TGTGCCAGCAGCCGACAAGGGGGGACGTCGGGGGAAAAACTGTTTTTT. Protein sequence: CASSRQGGTSGEKLFF. The V call is TRBV4-2, the J call TRBJ1-4, with D maybe TRBD1 (6 bases). The length of the CDR3 is 16 residues. V lost 4 bases and J lost 8, with 20 bases in between. Germline CDR1 is LGHNA and CDR2 is YNFKEQ.

V and J are TRBV24-1 and TRBJ1-6; tentative D call: TRBD1 (5 bases). Germline V gene sequence: CDR1 KGHDR, CDR2 SFDVKD. This CDR3 is 15 amino acids long. V shed 9 bases and J shed 7 bases, with 18 bases lying between them. CDR3: CATAPLGDGNSPLHF. The CDR3 region has the DNA TGTGCCACCGCACCCTTGGGGGACGGAAATTCACCCCTCCACTTT.

This clonotype appeared many times. This chain uses TRBV6-6 with TRBJ2-3, with 14 bases lining up with TRBD2. Looked up from germline, CDR1 is MNHNY and CDR2 is SVGAGI (reference sequence). The trim removed 5 bases at V and 5 bases at J, leaving 3 bases unmatched. The CDR3 is 15 amino acids. The CDR3 nucleotides read TGTGCCAGCAGTCCCGGGACTAGCGGGAGAGATACGCAGTATTTT. It codes for CASSPGTSGRDTQYF.

The CDR3 is CAWSPGAQNIQYF. DNA of the CDR3: TGTGCCTGGAGTCCCGGGGCTCAAAACATTCAGTACTTC. The V call is TRBV30, the J call TRBJ2-4; D possibly matches TRBD1 or TRBD2 (5 bases each). The CDR3 is 13 amino acids. Germline V gives CDR1 GTSNPN, CDR2 SVGIG (reference sequence). V was pared by 2 bases and J by 5 bases, with 10 bases between.

V and J are TRBV4-1 and TRBJ2-4, with D perhaps matching TRBD1 (6 bases). Germline-derived CDR1 and CDR2 are MGHRA and YSYEKL. The CDR3 is 16 residues long. The V end lost 3 bases, the J end lost 0 bases, and 12 bases lay between the germline ends. The CDR3 nucleotides are TGCGCCAGCAGCCAGACAGGACAGCTAGCCAAAAACATTCAGTACTTC. Its protein is CASSQTGQLAKNIQYF.

This clonotype was counted only a few times. This chain links TRBV3-1 with TRBJ2-5; tentatively, D is TRBD2 (6 bases). The germline gives CDR1 LGHDT, CDR2 YNNKEL (reference sequence). This CDR3 is 16 amino acids long. V gave up 0 bases and J gave up 5 bases, with 16 bases separating them. CDR3 in DNA: TGTGCCAGCAGCCAAGAACCCGGAGAGGCGGGGGAGACCCAGTACTTC. Translating gives CASSQEPGEAGETQYF.

This clonotype was detected ten times or more. J is TRBJ2-1 and V is TRBV15, with TRBD1 matching 7 bases. The CDR3 is 14 residues long. Germline lookup yields CDR1 LNHNV and CDR2 YYDKDF (reference sequence). Losses at the gene ends were 0 bases for V and 7 bases for J; bases not matched to a gene: 3. CDR3 in amino acids: CATSRDRGWNEQFF. The CDR3 nucleotides are TGTGCCACCAGCAGAGACAGGGGGTGGAATGAGCAGTTCTTC. Based on the CDR3 plus reference TRBV15 and TRBJ2-1, the full variable domain is DAMVIQNPRYQVTQFGKPVTLSCSQTLNHNVMYWYQQKSSQAPKLLFHYYDKDFNNEADTPDNFQSRRPNTSFCFLDIRSPGLGDTAMYLCATSRDRGWNEQFFGPGTRLTVL.

This clonotype was observed a few times. The rearrangement links TRBV28 to TRBJ1-2, with a possible D match to TRBD1 (5 bases). In germline, CDR1 is MDHEN, CDR2 SYDVKM. Trimming took off 6 bases at V and 8 bases at J, with 19 bases between the two ends. The CDR3 runs 14 residues. CDR3 sequence: CASSSTGTARGYTF. DNA for the CDR3: TGTGCCAGCAGCTCAACCGGGACCGCTAGAGGCTACACCTTC.

This clonotype has a handful of counts. The chain employs TRBV4-1 and TRBJ1-5, with D perhaps matching TRBD1 (5 bases). From germline, CDR1 is MGHRA and CDR2 YSYEKL. The germline V and J ends were trimmed by 0 bases and 8 bases, with 11 bases remaining between them. The length of the CDR3 is 14 residues. CDR3 DNA: TGCGCCAGCAGCCAAGATGAGGGACCCAAGCCCCAGCATTTT. Protein: CASSQDEGPKPQHF.

V is TRBV7-2 and J is TRBJ1-4; maybe TRBD1 (5 bases). Looked up from germline, CDR1 is SGHTA and CDR2 is FQGNSA. CDR3 length: 15 residues. Trimming left V 6 bases short and J 7 bases short, with 18 bases between. CDR3 sequence: CASRHGGAVIEKLFF. In nucleotides, the CDR3 is TGTGCCAGCAGGCATGGAGGGGCAGTTATTGAAAAACTGTTTTTT.

The rearrangement uses TRBV7-9 and TRBJ2-5; weak D call: TRBD2 (6 bases). Matching the DNA end better, TRBJ2-7 makes the J call doubtful. From germline, CDR1 is SEHNR and CDR2 FQNEAQ (reference sequence). CDR3 length equals 15 residues. The CDR3 region has the DNA TGTGCCAGCAGCCACGACGCAGGGCTAGCGAACGAGCAGTACTTC. Protein sequence: CASSHDAGLANEQYF.

This clonotype has more than one count but fewer than ten. The V call is TRBV14, the J call TRBJ1-2; 7 bases agree with TRBD1. Germline loops: CDR1 SGHDN, CDR2 FVKESK. This CDR3 is built from 16 residues. V shed 0 bases and J 6 bases; nucleotides not matched to a gene: 10. The CDR3 DNA reads TGTGCCAGCAGCCAAGAAAGGACAGGTGTACTCGATGGCTACACCTTC. This codes for CASSQERTGVLDGYTF. Using reference TRBV14 and TRBJ1-2 for the parts outside the CDR3, the full variable domain is EAGVTQFPSHSVIEKGQTVTLRCDPISGHDNLYWYRRVMGKEIKFLLHFVKESKQDESGMPNNRFLAERTGGTYSTLKVQPAELEDSGVYFCASSQERTGVLDGYTFGSGTRLTVV.

This clonotype was seen at least ten times. This sequence joins TRBV18 and TRBJ2-7; TRBD1 aligns across 12 bases. V dropped 6 bases and J dropped 7; count of bases not matched to a gene: 7. The CDR3 has 14 residues. Germline V CDR1 and CDR2: KGHSH, LQKENI. The CDR3 sequence: CASSPGTGGREQYF. The CDR3 bases are TGTGCCAGCTCCCCCGGGACAGGGGGCCGGGAGCAGTACTTC.

This sequence joins TRBV20-1 and TRBJ1-1; D ambiguous. Germline-derived CDR1 and CDR2 are DFQATT and SNEGSKA (reference sequence). CDR3 size: 13 residues. Trimming took off 0 bases at V and 5 bases at J, with 10 bases between the two ends. The CDR3 protein is CSARDRRGTEAFF. In DNA form, the CDR3 reads TGCAGTGCTAGAGATCGTAGAGGAACTGAAGCTTTCTTT.

V is TRBV12-3 or TRBV12-4 and J is TRBJ1-6; D remains unclear. This CDR3 comprises 13 residues. The ends were cut back, 5 bases at V and 13 bases at J, with 15 bases in the middle. The DNA of the CDR3 is TGTGCCAGCAGTCGCCAGAGTCATCAGCCCCTCCACTTT. Its translation is CASSRQSHQPLHF.